Listed below are T cell receptor beta chains from one sample, sequenced in a study of OX40 agonist ivuxolimab in advanced cancers. TCRdb's copy holds only in-frame clones and misses some; the assay was immunoSEQ multiplex PCR. The sample carries more than 85,000 clones, 89% recorded once. The sequencing here drew on CD4+ or CD8+ T cells sorted from blood, taken in a trial of the OX40 agonist ivuxolimab. The origin of the receptors is an adult with an advanced solid tumor such as melanoma, head and neck, liver or kidney cancer. Both conserved end residues are part of each CDR3. A D gene is named only where the DNA matches it firmly. Clone size is shown for a subset of rows, as once, few, many or a class of expanded clone.

>TRBJ1-2|TRBV2|NA|NA
TGTGCCAGCCGTTGGACCCCTGGCTACACCTTC
CASRWTPGYTF
>TRBJ2-7|TRBV4-3|NA|NA
TGCGCCAGCAGCCAGGAGGCACAGCGCCCCTACGAGCAGTACTTC
CASSQEAQRPYEQYF
>TRBJ2-7|TRBV7-9|NA|TRBD2
TGTGCCAGCACCCTAACTAGCGGTTCGTACGAGCAGTACTTC
CASTLTSGSYEQYF
>TRBJ2-7|TRBV13|NA|NA
TGTGCCAGCACCAGCACCGGGACAACTAACGAGCAGTACTTC
CASTSTGTTNEQYF
>TRBJ2-7|TRBV2|NA|TRBD2
TGTGCCAGCAGCAAATCTTGGACTAGCGGGAGGAGGGCCTACGAGCAGTACTTC
CASSKSWTSGRRAYEQYF
>TRBJ1-1|TRBV18|NA|NA
TGTGCCAGCTCACCAACCTTAAAACTCAGACAGCCCTCAGTGGCTGAAGCTTTCTTT
CASSPTLKLRQPSVAEAFF
>TRBJ1-4|TRBV7-9|NA|NA
TGTGCCAGCAGCTTAACTAGAGGTTCCAACAGGGATAATGAAAAACTGTTTTTT
CASSLTRGSNRDNEKLFF
>TRBJ2-2|TRBV18|NA|TRBD1
TGTGCCAGCTCTAGACAGGGGACCGGGGAGCTGTTTTTT
CASSRQGTGELFF
>TRBJ2-5|TRBV11-2|NA|NA
TGTGCCAGCAGCTTAGAGACCCAGTACTTC
CASSLETQYF
>TRBJ1-4|TRBV27|NA|TRBD1
TGTGCCAGCAGTTTGGACAGGGGAAATGAAAAACTGTTTTTT
CASSLDRGNEKLFF
>TRBJ1-6|TRBV11-1|few|NA
TGTGCCACCAGCGGAGAGTATAATTCACCCCTCCACTTT
CATSGEYNSPLHF
>TRBJ2-7|TRBV28|NA|NA
TGTGCCAGCAGTTTATCCAGGGTAAGCTCCTACGAGCAGTACTTC
CASSLSRVSSYEQYF
>TRBJ1-6|TRBV30|NA|NA
TGTGCCTGGTCCGGTGTCAAGGCACCCCTCCACTTT
CAWSGVKAPLHF
>TRBJ2-3|TRBV7-7|NA|TRBD2
TGTGCTAGCAGCCCCGCGGGACTAGCAACTCCAGATACGCAGTATTTT
CASSPAGLATPDTQYF
>TRBJ1-1|TRBV6-6|NA|TRBD1
TGTGCCAGCAGATCGGGACAGGGGACCACTGAAGCTTTCTTT
CASRSGQGTTEAFF
>TRBJ2-7|TRBV6-5|NA|TRBD1
TGTGCCAGCAGCTCCCCGGGACAGGGAACCCTCTTC
CASSSPGQGTLF
>TRBJ1-2|TRBV7-3|NA|TRBD1
TGTGCCAGCAGTTTTGACAGGGAGGGTGGCTACACCTTC
CASSFDREGGYTF
>TRBJ1-2|TRBV29-1|NA|NA
TGCAGCGTTGCACGGAGCGCGGGAAACTATGGCTACACCTTC
CSVARSAGNYGYTF
>TRBJ1-2|TRBV19|NA|NA
TGTGCCAGTAGTATCCCTAAACGGCGGATCTCTAACTATGGCTACACCTTC
CASSIPKRRISNYGYTF
>TRBJ2-5|TRBV2|NA|TRBD2
TGTGCCAGCAGTGACACCCATGGACTAGCGGGGATCCAAGAGACCCAGTACTTC
CASSDTHGLAGIQETQYF
>TRBJ2-7|TRBV5-1|NA|NA
TGCGCCAGCAGCTTGGAATCGAACGAGCAGTACTTC
CASSLESNEQYF
>TRBJ2-6|TRBV5-5|NA|NA
TGTGCCAGCACCTCCGTGGGGGGCGCTGGGGCCAACGTCCTGACTTTC
CASTSVGGAGANVLTF
>TRBJ2-1|TRBV7-6|NA|TRBD1
TGTGCCAGCAGTCGGGACAGGGGCAATGAGCAGTTCTTC
CASSRDRGNEQFF
>TRBJ2-1|TRBV9|NA|TRBD2
TGTGCCAGCACCCGTAGCGGGCCGAGCTCCTACAATGAGCAGTTCTTC
CASTRSGPSSYNEQFF
>TRBJ2-1|TRBV5-4|NA|TRBD2
TGTGCCAGCAGCTCCGGACTAGCGGGAGCGGGCAATGAGCAGTTCTTC
CASSSGLAGAGNEQFF
>TRBJ1-5|TRBV27|NA|NA
TGTGCCAGCAGATTGGAGGGGCATAGCAATCAGCCCCAGCATTTT
CASRLEGHSNQPQHF
>TRBJ2-1|TRBV6-5|NA|NA
TGTGCCAGCAAAGGGCAGGTTTTTTACAATGAGCAGTTCTTC
CASKGQVFYNEQFF
>TRBJ1-1|TRBV19|NA|TRBD1
TGTGCCAGTTTGGTTTGGACAGGGAAAGCTTTCTTT
CASLVWTGKAFF
>TRBJ2-1|TRBV18|NA|TRBD2
TGTGCCAGCTCGTGGACTAGCGGGTTATCCTACAATGAGCAGTTCTTC
CASSWTSGLSYNEQFF
>TRBJ1-4|TRBV28|NA|NA
TGTGCCACCATGGACAGCCGAAATGAAAAACTGTTTTTT
CATMDSRNEKLFF
>TRBJ1-1|TRBV4-1|NA|TRBD1
TGCGCCAGCAGCCACTTAGACAGGGTTTTGTCGAGCACTGAAGCTTTCTTT
CASSHLDRVLSSTEAFF
>TRBJ1-4|TRBV29-1|NA|TRBD1
TGCAGCGTTGCTGACTCTGGGGCCGGGACAGGCTCTGAAAAACTGTTTTTT
CSVADSGAGTGSEKLFF
>TRBJ1-6|TRBV15|NA|NA
TGTGCCACCAGCAGAGTGTGGGATTCACCCCTCCACTTT
CATSRVWDSPLHF
>TRBJ2-2|TRBV6-1|once|NA
TGTGCCAGTACCCGGGGCGAAGGGGCCGGGGAGCTGTTTTTT
CASTRGEGAGELFF
>TRBJ1-1|TRBV5-1|NA|TRBD1
TGCGCCAGCAGCCAGGGACAGGGCTCCCCATGGATCATGAACACTGAAGCTTTCTTT
CASSQGQGSPWIMNTEAFF
>TRBJ2-1|TRBV5-1|NA|TRBD1
TGCGCCAGCAGCCCCGGACAGGCCCGGGGTGAGCAGTTCTTC
CASSPGQARGEQFF
>TRBJ1-1|TRBV19|few|TRBD1
TGTGCCAGTAGTAAATCAGGGGGCCTCATGAACACTGAAGCTTTCTTT
CASSKSGGLMNTEAFF
>TRBJ1-1|TRBV7-9|few|NA
TGTGCCAGCAGCCAAAGACTGGGGACTGAAGCTTTCTTT
CASSQRLGTEAFF
>TRBJ1-5|TRBV28|NA|TRBD1
TGTGCCAGCAGTTCTCCGGACAGGGGACGACATTTT
CASSSPDRGRHF
>TRBJ2-5|TRBV7-2|NA|TRBD2
TGTGCCAGCATAGGGACTAGGGGCGGGACCCAGTACTTC
CASIGTRGGTQYF
>TRBJ2-1|TRBV5-1|once|TRBD1
TGCGCCAGCAGCAAAGGGACAGGGGGCAATGAGCAGTTCTTC
CASSKGTGGNEQFF
>TRBJ2-7|TRBV5-4|NA|TRBD1
TGTGCCAGCAGCCACTACAATCGTGGACAGGGCTACGAGCAGTACTTC
CASSHYNRGQGYEQYF
>TRBJ1-2|TRBV6-5|NA|NA
TGTGCCAGCAGTTTATCGGGGGATGGCTACACCTTC
CASSLSGDGYTF
>TRBJ1-3|TRBV5-6|NA|NA
TGTGCCAGCAGCTTGGCCGGACCGCCGGCTGGAAACACCATATATTTT
CASSLAGPPAGNTIYF
>TRBJ1-1|TRBV27|NA|TRBD1
TGTGCCAGCAGTAAGACAGGGGGCTATCTGGGCACTGAAGCTTTCTTT
CASSKTGGYLGTEAFF
>TRBJ1-6|TRBV4-2|NA|NA
TGTGCCAGCAGCCAAGATGGGGCCTCTAATTCACCCCTCCACTTT
CASSQDGASNSPLHF
>TRBJ1-2|TRBV5-6|NA|NA
TGTGCCAGCAGCTTGGGAGGATATGGCTACACCTTC
CASSLGGYGYTF
>TRBJ2-1|TRBV7-9|NA|NA
TGTGCCAGCAGAGCAAGAGAATACAATGAGCAGTTCTTC
CASRAREYNEQFF
>TRBJ2-1|TRBV29-1|NA|NA
TGCAGCGTTGGTCGCACGTTCCAAATGTCCTACAATGAGCAGTTCTTC
CSVGRTFQMSYNEQFF
>TRBJ1-2|TRBV30|NA|TRBD1
TGTGCCGCGAGAGCAGGGGGCGAGTTCTATGGCTACACCTTC
CAARAGGEFYGYTF
>TRBJ1-4|TRBV5-8|NA|NA
TGTGCCAGCAGCTTCCCGGGGGGAGAAAAACTGTTTTTT
CASSFPGGEKLFF
>TRBJ2-3|TRBV7-2|NA|NA
TGTGCCAGCAGCTTAGATCGGACCTACACAGATACGCAGTATTTT
CASSLDRTYTDTQYF
>TRBJ2-7|TRBV28|NA|TRBD2
TGTGCCAGCAGTCCAGTGGTGACGGGAGGGTACGAGCAGTACTTC
CASSPVVTGGYEQYF
>TRBJ2-3|TRBV7-3|NA|NA
TGTGCCAGCAGCCAACTCGGGACTTCCACAGATACGCAGTATTTT
CASSQLGTSTDTQYF